The clone carrying this T cell receptor (beta chain) was observed a few times. The target antigen is unknown. Treatment given: some 20 received Ad26.COV2.S at low or high dose, single or two shots; roughly 5 received placebo; per-sample allocation not given. Samples analyzed were those drawn on day 63 after the first vaccine or placebo injection. This sample is part of a study of Ad26.COV2.S vaccination and SARS-CoV-2 variants. The study's findings and limits: Reported findings describe substantial breadth in spike-specific CD8+ and CD4+ T cell responses following vaccination.

TCRdb keeps only in-frame clones here, not all; method: immunoSEQ multiplex PCR. The sample carries approximately 400,000 clones, roughly four fifths recorded once. The V gene lost 3 bases and the J gene lost 2 bases, with 10 bases spanning the gap. Germline CDR1 is ENHRY and CDR2 is SYGVKD. CDR3 size: 14 residues. The chain couples TRBV10-3 to TRBJ1-1; D gene unclear. The sequence was collected from a person between 18 and 65 years old who received the Ad26.COV2.S COVID-19 vaccine or a placebo. The material sequenced was peripheral blood, taken in a trial of Ad26.COV2.S vaccine versus placebo. The CDR3 DNA follows: TGTGCCATCAGTGAACCCGGCAGAAACACTGAAGCTTTCTTT. This codes for CAISEPGRNTEAFF.